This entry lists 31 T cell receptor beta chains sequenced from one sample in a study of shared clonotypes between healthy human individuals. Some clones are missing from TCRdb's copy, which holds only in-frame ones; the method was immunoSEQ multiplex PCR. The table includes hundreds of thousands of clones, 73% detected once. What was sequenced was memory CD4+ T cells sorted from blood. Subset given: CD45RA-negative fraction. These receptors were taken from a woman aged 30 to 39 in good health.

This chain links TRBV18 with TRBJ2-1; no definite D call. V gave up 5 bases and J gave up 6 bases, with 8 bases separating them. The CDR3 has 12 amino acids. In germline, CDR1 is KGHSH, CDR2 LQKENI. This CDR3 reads CASSTTSNEQFF. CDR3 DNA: TGTGCCAGCTCAACTACGAGCAATGAGCAGTTCTTC. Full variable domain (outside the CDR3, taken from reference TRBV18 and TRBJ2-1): NAGVMQNPRHLVRRRGQEARLRCSPMKGHSHVYWYRQLPEEGLKFMVYLQKENIIDESGMPKERFSAEFPKEGPSILRIQQVVRGDSAAYFCASSTTSNEQFFGPGTRLTVL.

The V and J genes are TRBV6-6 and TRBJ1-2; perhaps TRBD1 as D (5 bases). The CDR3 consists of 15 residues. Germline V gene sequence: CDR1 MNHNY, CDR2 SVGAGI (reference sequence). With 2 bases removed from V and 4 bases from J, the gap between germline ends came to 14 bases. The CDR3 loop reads CASSYGREVGYGYTF. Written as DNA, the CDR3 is TGTGCCAGCAGTTACGGCAGGGAAGTAGGCTATGGCTACACCTTC.

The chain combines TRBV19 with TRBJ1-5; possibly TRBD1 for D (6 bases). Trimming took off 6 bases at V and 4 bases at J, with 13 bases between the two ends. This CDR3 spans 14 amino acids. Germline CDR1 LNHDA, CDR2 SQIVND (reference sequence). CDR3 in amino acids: CASSRGQLNQPQHF. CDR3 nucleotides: TGTGCCAGTAGCCGAGGACAGCTAAATCAGCCCCAGCATTTT.

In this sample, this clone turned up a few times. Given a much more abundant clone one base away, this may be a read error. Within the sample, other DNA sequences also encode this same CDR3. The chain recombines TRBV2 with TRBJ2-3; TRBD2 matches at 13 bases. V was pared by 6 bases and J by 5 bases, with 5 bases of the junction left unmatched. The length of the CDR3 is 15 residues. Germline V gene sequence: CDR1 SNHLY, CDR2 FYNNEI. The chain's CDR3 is CASRGLAGRGDTQYF. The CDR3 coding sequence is TGTGCCAGCAGGGGACTAGCGGGAAGGGGAGATACGCAGTATTTT.

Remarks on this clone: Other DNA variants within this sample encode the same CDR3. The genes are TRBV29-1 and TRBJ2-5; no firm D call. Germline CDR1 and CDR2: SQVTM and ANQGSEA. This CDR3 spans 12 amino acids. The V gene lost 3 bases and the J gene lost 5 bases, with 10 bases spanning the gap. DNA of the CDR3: TGCAGCGTTGACGTCGGTGTCGAGACCCAGTACTTC. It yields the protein CSVDVGVETQYF.

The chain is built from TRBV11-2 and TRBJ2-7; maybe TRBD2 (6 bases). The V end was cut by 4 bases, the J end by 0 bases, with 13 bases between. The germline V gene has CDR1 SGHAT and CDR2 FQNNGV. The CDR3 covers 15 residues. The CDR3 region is CASSSLRDSSYEQYF. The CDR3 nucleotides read TGTGCCAGCAGCTCCCTAAGGGACTCCTCCTACGAGCAGTACTTC.

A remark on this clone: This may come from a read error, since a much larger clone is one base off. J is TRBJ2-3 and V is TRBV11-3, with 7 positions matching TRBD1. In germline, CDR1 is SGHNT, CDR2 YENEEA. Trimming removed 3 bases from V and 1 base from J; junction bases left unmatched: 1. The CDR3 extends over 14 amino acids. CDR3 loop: CASSFGQGTDTQYF. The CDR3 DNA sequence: TGTGCCAGCAGCTTCGGACAGGGCACAGATACGCAGTATTTT.

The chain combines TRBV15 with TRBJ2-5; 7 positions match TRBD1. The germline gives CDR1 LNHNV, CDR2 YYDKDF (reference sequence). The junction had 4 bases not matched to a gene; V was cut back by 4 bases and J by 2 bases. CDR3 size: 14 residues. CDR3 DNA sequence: TGTGCCACCAGCAAGACAGGGCTGCAAGAGACCCAGTACTTC. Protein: CATSKTGLQETQYF.

The chain's CDR3 is CTSSQDSSVAPENIQYF. The CDR3 coding sequence is TGCACCAGCAGCCAAGATAGTTCCGTAGCTCCTGAAAACATTCAGTACTTC. The chain employs TRBV1 and TRBJ2-4; no check of the table's D call, TRBD2, against the DNA was made. TRBV1 counts as a pseudogene. CDR3 size: 17 residues.

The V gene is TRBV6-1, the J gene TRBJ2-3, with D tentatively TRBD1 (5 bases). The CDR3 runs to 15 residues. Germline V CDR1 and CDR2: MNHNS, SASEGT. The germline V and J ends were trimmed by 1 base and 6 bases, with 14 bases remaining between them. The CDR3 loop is CASSEGLGQGDTQYF. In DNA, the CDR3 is TGTGCCAGCAGTGAAGGTCTCGGACAAGGCGATACGCAGTATTTT.

CDR3 DNA: TGTGCCAGTAGTACTAGGACAGTAACTGAAGCTTTCTTT. Protein product: CASSTRTVTEAFF. The rearrangement uses TRBV19 and TRBJ1-1; possibly TRBD1 for D (6 bases). Trimming left V 4 bases short and J 5 bases short, with 11 bases between. There are 13 residues in the CDR3. CDR1 and CDR2 from the germline V gene are LNHDA and SQIVND (reference sequence).

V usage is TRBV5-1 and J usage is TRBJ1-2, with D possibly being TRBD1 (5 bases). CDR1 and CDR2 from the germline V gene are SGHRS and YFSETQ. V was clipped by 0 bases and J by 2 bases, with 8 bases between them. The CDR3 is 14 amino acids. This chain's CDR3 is CASSLETENYGYTF. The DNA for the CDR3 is TGCGCCAGCAGCTTGGAGACAGAAAACTATGGCTACACCTTC.

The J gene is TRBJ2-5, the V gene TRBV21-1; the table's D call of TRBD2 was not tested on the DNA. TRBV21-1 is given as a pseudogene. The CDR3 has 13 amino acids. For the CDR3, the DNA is TGTGCCAGCAGCAAGAGATCCCAAGAGACCCAGTACTTC. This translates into CASSKRSQETQYF.

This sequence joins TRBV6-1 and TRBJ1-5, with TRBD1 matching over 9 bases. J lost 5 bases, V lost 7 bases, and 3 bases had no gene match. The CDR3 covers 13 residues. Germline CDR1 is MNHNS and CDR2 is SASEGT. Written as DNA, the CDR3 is TGTGCCAGCATAACAGGGGGCCATCAGCCCCAGCATTTT. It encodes CASITGGHQPQHF.

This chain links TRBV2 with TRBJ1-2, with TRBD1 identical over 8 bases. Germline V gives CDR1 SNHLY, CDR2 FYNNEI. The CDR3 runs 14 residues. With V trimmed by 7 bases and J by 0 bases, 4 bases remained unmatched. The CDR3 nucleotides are TGTGCCAGCACATCGACAGGGGCTAACTATGGCTACACCTTC. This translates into CASTSTGANYGYTF.

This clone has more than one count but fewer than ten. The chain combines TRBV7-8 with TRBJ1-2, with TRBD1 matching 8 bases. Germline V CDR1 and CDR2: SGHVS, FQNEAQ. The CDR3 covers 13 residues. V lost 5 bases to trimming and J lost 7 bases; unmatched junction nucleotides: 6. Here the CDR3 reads CASSQDRVGGYTF. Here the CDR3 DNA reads TGTGCCAGCAGCCAGGACAGGGTCGGTGGCTACACCTTC.

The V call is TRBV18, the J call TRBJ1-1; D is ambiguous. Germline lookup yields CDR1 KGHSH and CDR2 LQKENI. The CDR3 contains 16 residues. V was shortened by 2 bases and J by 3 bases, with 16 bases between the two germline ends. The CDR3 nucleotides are TGTGCCAGCTCACCAGTTCCTCGACGCCTGGACACTGAAGCTTTCTTT. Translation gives CASSPVPRRLDTEAFF.

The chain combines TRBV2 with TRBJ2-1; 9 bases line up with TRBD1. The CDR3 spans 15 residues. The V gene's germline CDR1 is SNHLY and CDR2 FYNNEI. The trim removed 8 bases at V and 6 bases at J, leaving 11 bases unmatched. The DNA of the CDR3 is TGTGCCAGCGGAATTCCCGGGACAGGGTTCAATGAGCAGTTCTTC. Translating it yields CASGIPGTGFNEQFF.

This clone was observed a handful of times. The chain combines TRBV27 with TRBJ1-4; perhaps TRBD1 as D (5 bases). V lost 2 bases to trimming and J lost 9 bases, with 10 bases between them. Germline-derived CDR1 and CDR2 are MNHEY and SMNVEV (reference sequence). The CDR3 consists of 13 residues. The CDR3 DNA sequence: TGTGCCAGCAGTTTACAGGGTGGCAAAAAACTGTTTTTT. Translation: CASSLQGGKKLFF.

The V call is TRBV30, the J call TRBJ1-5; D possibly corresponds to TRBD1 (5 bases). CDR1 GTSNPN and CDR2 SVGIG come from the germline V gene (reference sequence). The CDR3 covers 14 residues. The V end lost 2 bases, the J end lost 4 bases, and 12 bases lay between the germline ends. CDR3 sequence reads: CAWSIGHVNQPQHF. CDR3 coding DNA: TGTGCCTGGAGTATCGGACACGTTAATCAGCCCCAGCATTTT.

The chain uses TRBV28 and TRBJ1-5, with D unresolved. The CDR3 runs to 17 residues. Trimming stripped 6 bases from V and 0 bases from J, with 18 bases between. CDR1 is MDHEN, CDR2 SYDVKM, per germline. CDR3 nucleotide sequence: TGTGCCAGCAGAATTAGGATGGGGAGGGATAGCAATCAGCCCCAGCATTTT. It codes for CASRIRMGRDSNQPQHF.

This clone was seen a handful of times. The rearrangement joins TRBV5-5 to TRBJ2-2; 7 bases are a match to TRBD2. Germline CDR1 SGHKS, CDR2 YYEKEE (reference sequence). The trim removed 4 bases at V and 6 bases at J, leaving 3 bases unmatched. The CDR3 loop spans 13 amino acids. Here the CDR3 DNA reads TGTGCCAGCAGCCCTACTAGCGCCGGGGAGCTGTTTTTT. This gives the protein CASSPTSAGELFF.

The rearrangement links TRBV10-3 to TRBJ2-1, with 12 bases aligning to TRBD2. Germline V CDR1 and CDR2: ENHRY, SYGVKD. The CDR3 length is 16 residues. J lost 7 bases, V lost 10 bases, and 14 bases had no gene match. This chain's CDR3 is CATLPGTSGSGNEQFF. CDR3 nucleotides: TGTGCCACCTTGCCCGGGACTAGCGGGTCAGGGAATGAGCAGTTCTTC.

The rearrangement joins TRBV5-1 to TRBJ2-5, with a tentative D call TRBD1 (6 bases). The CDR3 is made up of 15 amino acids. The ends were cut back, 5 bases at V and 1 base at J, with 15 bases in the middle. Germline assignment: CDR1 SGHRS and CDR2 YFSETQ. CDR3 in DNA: TGCGCCAGCAGTCGCCTTGGGGGCTCCCAAGAGACCCAGTACTTC. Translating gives CASSRLGGSQETQYF.

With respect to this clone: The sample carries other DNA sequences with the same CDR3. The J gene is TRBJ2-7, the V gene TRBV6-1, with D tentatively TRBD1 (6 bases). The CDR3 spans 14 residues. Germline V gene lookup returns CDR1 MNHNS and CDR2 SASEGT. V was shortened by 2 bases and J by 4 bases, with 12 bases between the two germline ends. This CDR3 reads CASSERGQSYEQYF. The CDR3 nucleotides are TGTGCCAGCAGTGAAAGAGGACAGTCGTACGAGCAGTACTTC.

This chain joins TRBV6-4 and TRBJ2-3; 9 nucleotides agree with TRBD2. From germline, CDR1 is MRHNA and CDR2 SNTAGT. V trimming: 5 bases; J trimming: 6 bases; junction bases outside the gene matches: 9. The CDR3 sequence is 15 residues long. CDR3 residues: CASSPLAGLSDTQYF. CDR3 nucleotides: TGTGCCAGCAGTCCTCTAGCGGGATTGTCGGATACGCAGTATTTT.

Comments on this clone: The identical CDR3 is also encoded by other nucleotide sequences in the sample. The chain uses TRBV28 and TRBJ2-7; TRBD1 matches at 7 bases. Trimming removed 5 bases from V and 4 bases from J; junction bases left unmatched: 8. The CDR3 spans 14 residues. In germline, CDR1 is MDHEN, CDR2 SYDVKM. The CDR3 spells CASSPGQRLYEQYF. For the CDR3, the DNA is TGTGCCAGCAGTCCGGGACAGCGACTTTACGAGCAGTACTTC.

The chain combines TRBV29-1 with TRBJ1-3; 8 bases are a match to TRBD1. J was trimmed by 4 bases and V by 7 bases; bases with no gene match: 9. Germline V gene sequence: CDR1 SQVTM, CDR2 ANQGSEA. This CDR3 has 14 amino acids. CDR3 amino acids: CSAAQGARGNTIYF. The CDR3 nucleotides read TGCAGCGCCGCTCAGGGGGCGCGAGGAAACACCATATATTTT.

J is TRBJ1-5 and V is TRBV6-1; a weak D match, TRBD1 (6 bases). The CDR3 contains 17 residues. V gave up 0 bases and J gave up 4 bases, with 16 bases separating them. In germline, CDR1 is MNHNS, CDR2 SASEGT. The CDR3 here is CASSEALTGRRNQPQHF. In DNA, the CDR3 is TGTGCCAGCAGTGAAGCGCTTACAGGGAGGAGGAATCAGCCCCAGCATTTT.

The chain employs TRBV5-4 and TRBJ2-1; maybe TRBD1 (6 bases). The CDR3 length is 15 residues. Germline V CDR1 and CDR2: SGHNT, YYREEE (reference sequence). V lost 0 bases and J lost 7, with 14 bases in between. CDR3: CASSLEAMRGNEQFF. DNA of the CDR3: TGTGCCAGCAGCTTGGAGGCGATGAGGGGGAATGAGCAGTTCTTC.

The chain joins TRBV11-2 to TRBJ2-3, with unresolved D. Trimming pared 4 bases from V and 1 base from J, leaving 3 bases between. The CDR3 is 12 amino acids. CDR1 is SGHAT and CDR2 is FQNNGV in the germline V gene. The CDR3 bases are TGTGCCAGCAGCTCACGCACAGATACGCAGTATTTT. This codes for CASSSRTDTQYF. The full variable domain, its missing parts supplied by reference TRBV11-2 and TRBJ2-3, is EAGVAQSPRYKIIEKRQSVAFWCNPISGHATLYWYQQILGQGPKLLIQFQNNGVVDDSQLPKDRFSAERLKGVDSTLKIQPAKLEDSAVYLCASSSRTDTQYFGPGTRLTVL.